This T cell receptor (beta chain) was captured by sequencing in a study of shared clonotypes between healthy human individuals. Across the whole study: The study enrolled a couple of women and three men aged 18 to 49. Study-wide findings and caveats: Across subsets, estimated richness was generally greater for naive than for memory populations.

A word on this clone: What it binds is not known.

Germline values: CDR1 SNHLY, CDR2 FYNNEI. The CDR3 sequence is 13 residues long. V lost 7 bases and J lost 7; bases outside the gene matches: 4. Method: immunoSEQ multiplex PCR; TCRdb's copy keeps in-frame clones and lacks some. The sample holds millions of clones, more than 80% seen once. This chain connects TRBV2 to TRBJ1-2; 12 bases fit TRBD1. What was sequenced was naive CD4+ T cells from PBMCs. The subset denotes: CD45RA+ positively selected. This receptor was obtained from a young man in good health. Some clones in this sample may be carry-over from other donors' samples. The CDR3 DNA sequence: TGTGCCAGCACCGGGACAGGGGGCGCTGGCTACACCTTC. Protein sequence: CASTGTGGAGYTF. The full variable domain, in which reference TRBV2 and TRBJ1-2 provide the parts outside the CDR3, is EPEVTQTPSHQVTQMGQEVILRCVPISNHLYFYWYRQILGQKVEFLVSFYNNEISEKSEIFDDQFSVERPDGSNFTLKIRSTKLEDSAMYFCASTGTGGAGYTFGSGTRLTVV.